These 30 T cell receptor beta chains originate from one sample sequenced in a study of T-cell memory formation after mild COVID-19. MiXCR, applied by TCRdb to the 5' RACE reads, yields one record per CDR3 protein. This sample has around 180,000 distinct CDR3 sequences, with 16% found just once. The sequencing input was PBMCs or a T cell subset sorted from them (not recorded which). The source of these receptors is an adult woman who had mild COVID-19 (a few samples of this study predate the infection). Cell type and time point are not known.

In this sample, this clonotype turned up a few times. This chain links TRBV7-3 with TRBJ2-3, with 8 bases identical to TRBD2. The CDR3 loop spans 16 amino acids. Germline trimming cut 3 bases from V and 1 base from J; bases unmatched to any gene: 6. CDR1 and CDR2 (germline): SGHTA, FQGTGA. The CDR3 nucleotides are TGTGCCAGCAGCTTCCTAGCGGGCCCCCGCACAGATACGCAGTATTTT. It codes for CASSFLAGPRTDTQYF.

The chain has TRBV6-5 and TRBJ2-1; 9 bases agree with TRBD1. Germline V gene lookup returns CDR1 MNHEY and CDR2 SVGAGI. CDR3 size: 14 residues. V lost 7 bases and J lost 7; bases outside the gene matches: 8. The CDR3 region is CASIPRTGANEQFF. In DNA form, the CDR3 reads TGTGCCAGCATCCCAAGGACAGGGGCTAATGAGCAGTTCTTC.

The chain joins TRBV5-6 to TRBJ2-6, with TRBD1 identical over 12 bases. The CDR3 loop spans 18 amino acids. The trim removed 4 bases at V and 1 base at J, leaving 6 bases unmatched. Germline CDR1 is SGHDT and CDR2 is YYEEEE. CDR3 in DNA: TGTGCCAGCAGCCCCTCGGGACAGGGGGCTTCTGGGGCCAACGTCCTGACTTTC. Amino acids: CASSPSGQGASGANVLTF. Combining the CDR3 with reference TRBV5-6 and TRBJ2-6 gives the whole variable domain DAGVTQSPTHLIKTRGQQVTLRCSPKSGHDTVSWYQQALGQGPQFIFQYYEEEERQRGNFPDRFSGHQFPNYSSELNVNALLLGDSALYLCASSPSGQGASGANVLTFGAGSRLTVL.

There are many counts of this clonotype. The CDR3 DNA is TGTGCCAGCAGCCAAGGGGACTTCGGCACAGATACGCAGTATTTT. Translation: CASSQGDFGTDTQYF. V is TRBV14 and J is TRBJ2-3; D may be TRBD2 (6 bases). This CDR3 region has 15 residues. The ends were cut back, 1 base at V and 1 base at J, with 9 bases in the middle. Germline CDR1 SGHDN, CDR2 FVKESK.

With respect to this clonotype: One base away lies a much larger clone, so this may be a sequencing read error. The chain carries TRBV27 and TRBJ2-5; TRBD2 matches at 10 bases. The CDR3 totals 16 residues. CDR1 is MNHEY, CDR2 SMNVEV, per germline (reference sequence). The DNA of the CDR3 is TGTGCCAGCAATTTATTGTCTAGCGGGAGTGGGGAGACCCAGTACTTC. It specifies CASNLLSSGSGETQYF.

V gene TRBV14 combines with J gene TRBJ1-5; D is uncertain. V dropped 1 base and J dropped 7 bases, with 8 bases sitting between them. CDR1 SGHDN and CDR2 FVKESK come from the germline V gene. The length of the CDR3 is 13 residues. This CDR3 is CASSQGVGQPQHF. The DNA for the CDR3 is TGTGCCAGCAGCCAAGGTGTGGGACAGCCCCAGCATTTT.

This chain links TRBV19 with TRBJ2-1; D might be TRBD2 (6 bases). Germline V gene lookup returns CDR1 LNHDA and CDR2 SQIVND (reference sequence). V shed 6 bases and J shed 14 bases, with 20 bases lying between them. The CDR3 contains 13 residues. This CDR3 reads CASSPGRWGEKFF. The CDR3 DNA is TGTGCCAGTAGCCCGGGACGGTGGGGGGAAAAGTTCTTC.

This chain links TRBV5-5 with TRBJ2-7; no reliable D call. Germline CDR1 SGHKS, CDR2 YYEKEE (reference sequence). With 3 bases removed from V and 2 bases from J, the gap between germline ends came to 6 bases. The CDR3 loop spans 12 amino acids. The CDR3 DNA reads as TGTGCCAGCAGCTCCCAGCCCTACGAGCAGTACTTC. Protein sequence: CASSSQPYEQYF.

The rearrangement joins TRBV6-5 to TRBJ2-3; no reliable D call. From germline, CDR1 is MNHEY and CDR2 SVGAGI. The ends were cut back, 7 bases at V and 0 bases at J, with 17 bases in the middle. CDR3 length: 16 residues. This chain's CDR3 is CASTPRLLTSTDTQYF. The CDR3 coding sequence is TGTGCCAGCACCCCTAGACTTCTTACTAGCACAGATACGCAGTATTTT.

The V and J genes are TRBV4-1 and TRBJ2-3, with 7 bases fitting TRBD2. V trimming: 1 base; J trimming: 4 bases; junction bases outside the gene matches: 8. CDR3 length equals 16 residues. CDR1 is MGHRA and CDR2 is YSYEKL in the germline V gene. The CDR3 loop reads CASSQAQRGTSDTQYF. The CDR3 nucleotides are TGCGCCAGCAGCCAAGCCCAGCGGGGAACTTCAGATACGCAGTATTTT.

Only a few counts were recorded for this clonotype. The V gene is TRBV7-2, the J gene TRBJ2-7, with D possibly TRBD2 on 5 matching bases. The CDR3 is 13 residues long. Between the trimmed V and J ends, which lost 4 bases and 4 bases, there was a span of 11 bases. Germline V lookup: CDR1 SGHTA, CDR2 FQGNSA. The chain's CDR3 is CASSSNGGYEQYF. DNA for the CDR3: TGTGCCAGCAGCTCGAACGGAGGTTACGAGCAGTACTTC.

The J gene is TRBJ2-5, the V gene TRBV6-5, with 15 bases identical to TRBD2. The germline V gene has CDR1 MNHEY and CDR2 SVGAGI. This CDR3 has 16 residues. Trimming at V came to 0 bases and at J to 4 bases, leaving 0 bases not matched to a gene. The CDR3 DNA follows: TGTGCCAGCAGTTACTCGGGACTAGCGGGGGGAGAGACCCAGTACTTC. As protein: CASSYSGLAGGETQYF.

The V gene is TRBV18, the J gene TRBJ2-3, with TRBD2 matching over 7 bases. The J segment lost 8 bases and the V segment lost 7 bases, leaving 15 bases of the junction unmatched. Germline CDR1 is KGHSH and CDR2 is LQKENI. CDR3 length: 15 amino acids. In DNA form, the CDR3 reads TGTGCCAGCTTGCTAGGGCCTAGCGGTGCAGGTACGCAGTATTTT. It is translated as CASLLGPSGAGTQYF.

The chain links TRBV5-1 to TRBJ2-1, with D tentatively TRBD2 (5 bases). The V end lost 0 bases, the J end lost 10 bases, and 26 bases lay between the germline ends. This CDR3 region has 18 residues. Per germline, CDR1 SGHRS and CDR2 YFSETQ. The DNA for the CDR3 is TGCGCCAGCAGCTTGGCTTTCCGAGTCTCCGGGATCAAGAAGGAGCAGTTCTTC. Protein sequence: CASSLAFRVSGIKKEQFF.

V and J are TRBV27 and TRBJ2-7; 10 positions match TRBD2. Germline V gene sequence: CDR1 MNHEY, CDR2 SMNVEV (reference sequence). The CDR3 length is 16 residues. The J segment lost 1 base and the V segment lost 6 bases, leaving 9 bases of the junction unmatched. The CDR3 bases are TGTGCCAGCAGCCGCACCTTAGCGGGAGGTTCCTACGAGCAGTACTTC. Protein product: CASSRTLAGGSYEQYF.

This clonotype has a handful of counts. CDR3 protein: CASHLAGGTYNEQFF. In DNA form, the CDR3 reads TGTGCCAGTCATCTAGCGGGAGGTACCTACAATGAGCAGTTCTTC. The chain employs TRBV28 and TRBJ2-1; 11 bases map to TRBD2. Trimming at V came to 9 bases and at J to 2 bases, leaving 6 bases not matched to a gene. Germline values: CDR1 MDHEN, CDR2 SYDVKM. The CDR3 sequence is 15 residues long.

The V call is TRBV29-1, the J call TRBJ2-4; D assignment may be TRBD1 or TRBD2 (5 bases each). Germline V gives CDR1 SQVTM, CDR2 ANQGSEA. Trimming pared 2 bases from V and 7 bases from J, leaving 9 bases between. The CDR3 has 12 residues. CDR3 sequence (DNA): TGCAGCGTTGAACAGGGAGTTAACATTCAGTACTTC. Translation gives CSVEQGVNIQYF.

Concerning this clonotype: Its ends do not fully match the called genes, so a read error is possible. CDR3 sequence (DNA): TGTGCCAGCAGCTTCACCCTCGGACCGCCTGAGGAGTTCTTC. This sequence encodes CASSFTLGPPEEFF. The chain uses TRBV7-2 and TRBJ2-1, with D hard to call. CDR1 SGHTA and CDR2 FQGNSA come from the germline V gene. The length of the CDR3 is 14 residues. Looking up the rest from reference TRBV7-2 and TRBJ2-1 gives the full variable domain: GAGVSQSPSNKVTEKGKDVELRCDPISGHTALYWYRQSLGQGLEFLIYFQGNSAPDKSGLPSDRFSAERTGGSVSTLTIQRTQQEDSAVYLCASSFTLGPPEEFFGPGTRLTVL.

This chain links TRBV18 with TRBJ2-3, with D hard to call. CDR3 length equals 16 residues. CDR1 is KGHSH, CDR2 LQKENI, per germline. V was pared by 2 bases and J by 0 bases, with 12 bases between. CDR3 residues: CASSPMADGSTDTQYF. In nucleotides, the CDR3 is TGTGCCAGCTCACCAATGGCAGACGGGAGCACAGATACGCAGTATTTT.

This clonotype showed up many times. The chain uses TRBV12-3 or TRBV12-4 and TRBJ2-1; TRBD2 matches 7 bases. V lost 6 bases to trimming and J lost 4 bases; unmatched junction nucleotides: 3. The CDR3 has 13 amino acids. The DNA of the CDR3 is TGTGCCAGCAGGGGGGGGACTTACAATGAGCAGTTCTTC. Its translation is CASRGGTYNEQFF.

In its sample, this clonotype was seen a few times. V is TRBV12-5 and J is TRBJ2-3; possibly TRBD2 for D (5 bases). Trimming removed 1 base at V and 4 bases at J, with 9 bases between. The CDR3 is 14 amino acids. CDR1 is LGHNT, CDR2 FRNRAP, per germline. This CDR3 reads CASGLGDYADTQYF. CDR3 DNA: TGTGCTAGTGGTTTGGGAGACTACGCAGATACGCAGTATTTT.

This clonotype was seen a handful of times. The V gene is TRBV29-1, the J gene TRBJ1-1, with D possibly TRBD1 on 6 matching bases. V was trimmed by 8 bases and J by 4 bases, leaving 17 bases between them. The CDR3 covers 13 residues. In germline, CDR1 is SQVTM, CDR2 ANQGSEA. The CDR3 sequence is CSQMIGGSTEAFF. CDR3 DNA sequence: TGCAGCCAGATGATTGGGGGCTCCACTGAAGCTTTCTTT. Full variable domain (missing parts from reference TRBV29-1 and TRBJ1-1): SAVISQKPSRDICQRGTSLTIQCQVDSQVTMMFWYRQQPGQSLTLIATANQGSEATYESGFVIDKFPISRPNLTFSTLTVSNMSPEDSSIYLCSQMIGGSTEAFFGQGTRLTVV.

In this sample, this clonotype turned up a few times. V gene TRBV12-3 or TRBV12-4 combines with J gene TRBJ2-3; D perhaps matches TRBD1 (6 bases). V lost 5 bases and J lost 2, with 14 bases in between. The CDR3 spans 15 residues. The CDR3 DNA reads TGTGCCAGCAGTCAAAGACAGGACCTCACAGATACGCAGTATTTT. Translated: CASSQRQDLTDTQYF.

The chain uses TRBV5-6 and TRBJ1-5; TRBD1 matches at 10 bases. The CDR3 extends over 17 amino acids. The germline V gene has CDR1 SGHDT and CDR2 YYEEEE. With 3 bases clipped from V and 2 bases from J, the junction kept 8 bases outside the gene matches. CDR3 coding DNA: TGTGCCAGCAGCTCGACAGGGGGCGGAAAGGGCAATCAGCCCCAGCATTTT. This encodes CASSSTGGGKGNQPQHF.

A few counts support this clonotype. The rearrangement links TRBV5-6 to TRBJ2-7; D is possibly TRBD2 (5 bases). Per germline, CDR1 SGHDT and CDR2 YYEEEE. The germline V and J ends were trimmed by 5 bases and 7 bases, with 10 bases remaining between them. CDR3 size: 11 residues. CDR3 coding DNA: TGTGCCAGCAGTCGGACTTCAGAGCAGTACTTC. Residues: CASSRTSEQYF.

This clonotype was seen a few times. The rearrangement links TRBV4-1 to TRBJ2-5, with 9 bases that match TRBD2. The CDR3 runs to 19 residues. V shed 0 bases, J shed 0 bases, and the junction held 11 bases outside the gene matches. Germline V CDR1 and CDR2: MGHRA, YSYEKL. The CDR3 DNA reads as TGCGCCAGCAGCCAAGATCGAGCTAGGAGCGGGGGGAACCAAGAGACCCAGTACTTC. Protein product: CASSQDRARSGGNQETQYF.

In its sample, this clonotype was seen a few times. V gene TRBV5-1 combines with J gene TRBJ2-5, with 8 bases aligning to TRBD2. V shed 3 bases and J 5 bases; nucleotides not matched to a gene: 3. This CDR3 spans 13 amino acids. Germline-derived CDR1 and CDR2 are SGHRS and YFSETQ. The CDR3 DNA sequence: TGCGCCAGCAGCTGGCGGGGGGTTGAGACCCAGTACTTC. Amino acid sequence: CASSWRGVETQYF.

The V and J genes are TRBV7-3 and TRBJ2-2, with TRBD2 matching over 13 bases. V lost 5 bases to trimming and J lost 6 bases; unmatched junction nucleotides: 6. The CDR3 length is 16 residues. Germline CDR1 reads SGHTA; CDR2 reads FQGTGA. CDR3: CASSRGLAGVAGELFF. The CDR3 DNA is TGTGCCAGCAGCCGCGGACTAGCGGGGGTCGCCGGGGAGCTGTTTTTT.

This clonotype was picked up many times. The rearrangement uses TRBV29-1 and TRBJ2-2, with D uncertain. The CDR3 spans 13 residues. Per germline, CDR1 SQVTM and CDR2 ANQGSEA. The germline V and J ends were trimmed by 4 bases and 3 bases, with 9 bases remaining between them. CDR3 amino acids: CSVALADTGELFF. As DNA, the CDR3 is TGCAGCGTTGCACTCGCTGACACCGGGGAGCTGTTTTTT.

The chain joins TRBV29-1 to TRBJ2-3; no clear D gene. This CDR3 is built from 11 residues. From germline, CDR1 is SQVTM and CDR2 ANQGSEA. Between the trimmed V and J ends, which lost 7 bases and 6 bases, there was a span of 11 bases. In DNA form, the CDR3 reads TGCAGCGCACCCTTGGGGGATACGCAGTATTTT. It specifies CSAPLGDTQYF.